This TCR beta chain was identified during a study of blood T cell repertoires in COVID-19. Study in general: Sites across the United States, Italy and Spain contributed samples from acute and convalescent COVID-19.

The data were produced by immunoSEQ multiplex PCR, yet TCRdb's version contains in-frame clones alone and is incomplete. In the table there are 150,000 to 200,000 clones, around nine tenths of which are singletons. Germline V lookup: CDR1 SGHTA, CDR2 FQGNSA. The CDR3 spans 13 residues. The V end lost 3 bases, the J end lost 7 bases, and 10 bases lay between the germline ends. Sequencing was carried out using peripheral blood. The TCR sequence derives from a man between 65 and 85 years old with acute or convalescent COVID-19. The genes are TRBV7-2 and TRBJ1-5; D may be TRBD1 (5 bases). CDR3: CASSFGGFQPQHF. CDR3 coding DNA: TGTGCCAGCAGCTTCGGGGGGTTCCAGCCCCAGCATTTT.